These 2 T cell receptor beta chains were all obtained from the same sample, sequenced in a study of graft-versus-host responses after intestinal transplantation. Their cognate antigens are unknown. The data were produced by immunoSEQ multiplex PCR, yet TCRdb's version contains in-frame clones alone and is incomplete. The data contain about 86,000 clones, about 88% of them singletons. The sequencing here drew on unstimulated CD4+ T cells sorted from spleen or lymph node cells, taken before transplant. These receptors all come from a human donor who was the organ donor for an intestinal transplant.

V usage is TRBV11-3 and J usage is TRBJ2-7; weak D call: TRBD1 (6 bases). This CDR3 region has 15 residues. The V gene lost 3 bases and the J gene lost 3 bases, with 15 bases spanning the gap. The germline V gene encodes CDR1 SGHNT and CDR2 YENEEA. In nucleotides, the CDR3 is TGTGCCAGCAGCTTCGGCAGGGGAAGACTCTACGAGCAGTACTTC. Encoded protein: CASSFGRGRLYEQYF.

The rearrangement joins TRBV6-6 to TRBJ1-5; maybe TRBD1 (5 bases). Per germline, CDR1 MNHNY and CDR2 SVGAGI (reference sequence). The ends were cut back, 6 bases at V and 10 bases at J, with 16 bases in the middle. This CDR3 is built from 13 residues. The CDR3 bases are TGTGCCAGCAGCCTAACCCAGGGTAGCCCCCAGCATTTT. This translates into CASSLTQGSPQHF.